Here is one T cell receptor beta chain with its context. Antigen: not known. Each CDR3 protein is one row after TCRdb ran MiXCR on the reads. Among over 450,000 distinct CDR3 sequences listed, around 10% were seen once. This entry belongs to a study of T cell repertoires in cytomegalovirus infection. Study context: Shared public TCR beta signatures pointed to both CMV infection and a matching HLA type.

Study-wide findings and caveats: Ex vivo, HLA-C-restricted CMV-specific TCR beta clonotypes prevailed over the rest of the response. Accumulated public TCR beta family frequency recognized individuals carrying CMV together with the relevant HLA.

The CDR3 totals 15 residues. The germline CDR1 and CDR2 sequences are DFQATT and SNEGSKA (reference sequence). Trimming stripped 0 bases from V and 1 base from J, with 13 bases between. The source of this sequence is a human donor in good health (CMV status not recorded). Some clones in this sample may be carry-over from other donors' samples. The material sequenced was PBMCs. This chain links TRBV20-1 with TRBJ2-7; perhaps TRBD2 as D (6 bases). The CDR3 coding sequence is TGCAGTGCTAGAGAACCAGCGGGCGTATCCTACGAGCAGTACTTC. The encoded protein is CSAREPAGVSYEQYF.